Listed below are T cell receptor beta chains from one sample, sequenced in a study of tissue T cells after allogeneic stem cell transplantation. The protocol was immunoSEQ multiplex PCR, while the TCRdb copy is restricted to in-frame clones and leaves out a portion. In the table there are 3,300 or so clones, about 71% of which are singletons. Sample: small intestine tissue, taken at autopsy. These receptors were collected from a male patient older than 55 with steroid-refractory graft-versus-host disease after an allogeneic stem cell transplant. Some of the T cells may derive from the graft donor. Each CDR3 is given with its conserved first and last residue. The order of the fields is V gene, CDR3 protein.

v_gene: TRBV6-5
CDR3aa: CASSWDRVDNSPLHF

v_gene: TRBV18
CDR3aa: CASSPPRGQVLSGANVLTF

v_gene: TRBV6-6
CDR3aa: CASSYGQNTEAFF

v_gene: TRBV19
CDR3aa: CASSIAREDGYTF

v_gene: TRBV7-3
CDR3aa: CASSLISQADTQYF

v_gene: TRBV4-3
CDR3aa: CASSQDMSSGNTIYF

v_gene: TRBV5-1
CDR3aa: CASSLEGRGEQYF

v_gene: TRBV14
CDR3aa: CASSQGRTSGGETQYF

v_gene: TRBV7-9
CDR3aa: CASSLGTLQGKGGYTF

v_gene: TRBV30
CDR3aa: CAWSVIRGYYGYTF

v_gene: TRBV29-1
CDR3aa: CSVARTGSYNEQFF

v_gene: TRBV19
CDR3aa: CAAIIRPNQYRRGFIPYEQYF

v_gene: TRBV19
CDR3aa: CASSRWDRGGTEAFF

v_gene: TRBV3-1/TRBV3-2
CDR3aa: CASTQSPLETQYF

v_gene: TRBV20-1
CDR3aa: CSASPRGTVNEKLFF

v_gene: TRBV11-2
CDR3aa: CASSLESGGHQPQHF

v_gene: TRBV7-9
CDR3aa: CASSPQRAGGGGSYEQYF

v_gene: TRBV19
CDR3aa: CASSIFAGTHGYTF

v_gene: TRBV3-1/TRBV3-2
CDR3aa: CASSQGRSVEQYF

v_gene: TRBV6-2/TRBV6-3
CDR3aa: CASSYSNNEQFF

v_gene: TRBV11-3
CDR3aa: CASSLGPGSMAF

v_gene: TRBV7-2
CDR3aa: CASSLLQTDTQYF